This T cell receptor (beta chain) was found in a study of blood T cell repertoires in COVID-19. About the research overall: The United States, Italy and Spain supplied acute and convalescent COVID-19 samples. The analysed material was cDNA or gDNA that came from T cells, B-cell-depleted T cells, or PBMCs.

The ends were cut back, 5 bases at V and 7 bases at J, with 9 bases in the middle. The CDR3 loop spans 13 amino acids. Germline values: CDR1 PRHDT, CDR2 FYEKMQ (reference sequence). Per the authors' pipeline: From reference gene primer amplification, estimates of nucleated cell counts were derived. Data came from immunoSEQ multiplex PCR; TCRdb stores just in-frame clones and leaves some out. The V and J calls and the clone size are those of that table, but D and trimming were determined from the DNA. The repertoire holds 200,000 to 250,000 clones, with around 90% as singletons. Clinical history reported by participants formed the basis on which cohorts were assigned. This clone was found a few times.

The sequenced sample consisted of PBMCs or T cells enriched from blood (not recorded which). V gene TRBV13 combines with J gene TRBJ1-6; D is possibly TRBD1 (5 bases). The sequence derives from a woman in her thirties with acute COVID-19. DNA of the CDR3: TGTGCCAGCAGCATTGACAGAAATTCACCCCTCCACTTT. Translating it yields CASSIDRNSPLHF. Full variable domain (missing parts from reference TRBV13 and TRBJ1-6): AAGVIQSPRHLIKEKRETATLKCYPIPRHDTVYWYQQGPGQDPQFLISFYEKMQSDKGSIPDRFSAQQFSDYHSELNMSSLELGDSALYFCASSIDRNSPLHFGNGTRLTVT.